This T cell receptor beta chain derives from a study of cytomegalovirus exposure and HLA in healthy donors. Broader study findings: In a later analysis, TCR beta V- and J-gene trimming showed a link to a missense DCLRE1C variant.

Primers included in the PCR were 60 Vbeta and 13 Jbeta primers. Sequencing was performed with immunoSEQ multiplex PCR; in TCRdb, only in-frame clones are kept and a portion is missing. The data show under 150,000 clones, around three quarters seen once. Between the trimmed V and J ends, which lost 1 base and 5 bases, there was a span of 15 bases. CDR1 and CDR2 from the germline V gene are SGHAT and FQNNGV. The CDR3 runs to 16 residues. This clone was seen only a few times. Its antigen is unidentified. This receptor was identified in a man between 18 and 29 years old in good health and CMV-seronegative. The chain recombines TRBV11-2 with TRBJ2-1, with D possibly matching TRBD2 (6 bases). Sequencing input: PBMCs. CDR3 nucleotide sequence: TGTGCCAGCAGCTTAGTAGGAGCAGCGGGCAACAATGAGCAGTTCTTC. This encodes CASSLVGAAGNNEQFF. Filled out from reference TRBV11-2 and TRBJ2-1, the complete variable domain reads EAGVAQSPRYKIIEKRQSVAFWCNPISGHATLYWYQQILGQGPKLLIQFQNNGVVDDSQLPKDRFSAERLKGVDSTLKIQPAKLEDSAVYLCASSLVGAAGNNEQFFGPGTRLTVL.